The clone carrying this T cell receptor beta chain has a single count. The antigen is undetermined. The data stem from a study of shared clonotypes between healthy human individuals. Turning to the study itself: Donor ages ranged 18 to 49 years: a couple of women, a few men.

The length of the CDR3 is 15 residues. The germline V gene encodes CDR1 LGHNA and CDR2 YSLEER. V lost 1 base and J 2 bases, leaving 12 bases between the germline ends. Study-wide points: Four donors shared about 5% of their naive CD4 clonotypes. Limited genetic and exposure-history diversity came from having few donors.

Only Caucasian adults living in Nashville, Tennessee served as donors. Measured with immunoSEQ multiplex PCR; TCRdb has only the in-frame clones, and not every one. The repertoire has around 2.3 million clones, approximately 96% of them found once; the top ten carry roughly 0.13%. This chain connects TRBV4-3 to TRBJ2-7; D remains unclear. The TCR comes from a man between 18 and 35 years old in good health. The sample taken for sequencing was naive CD4+ T cells sorted from blood. Subset specified: CD45RA+ positively selected. CDR3 loop: CASSQGGGRTYEQYF. The CDR3 DNA sequence: TGCGCCAGCAGCCAAGGGGGTGGCAGGACCTACGAGCAGTACTTC.